The entry below gives a single TCR beta chain sequence along with its context. Its antigen is currently unknown. This sample is drawn from a study of T cell responses to AZD1222 COVID-19 vaccine. Study in general: Researchers grouped second doses given at about 4 or about 12 weeks into one pool. The study's findings and limits: Clonal diversity was possibly underestimated, and the donors were mostly white British, with more females. Researchers took repertoire samples only after the peak T cell response had come.

The CDR3 is 16 residues long. Germline loops: CDR1 MGHRA, CDR2 YSYEKL. V lost 0 bases and J lost 4; bases outside the gene matches: 8. Using immunoSEQ multiplex PCR, the repertoire was profiled, and TCRdb retains in-frame clones only, with some absent. The table includes some 50,000 clones, around 85% detected once. This sequence joins TRBV4-1 and TRBJ1-2; TRBD1 aligns across 7 bases. This clonotype was obtained from an adult in good health. Sequences were derived from peripheral blood, sampled on day 0 of AZD1222 vaccination. In DNA form, the CDR3 reads TGCGCCAGCAGCCAAGAGACAGGGAGTTTACTCTATGGCTACACCTTC. The encoded protein is CASSQETGSLLYGYTF.